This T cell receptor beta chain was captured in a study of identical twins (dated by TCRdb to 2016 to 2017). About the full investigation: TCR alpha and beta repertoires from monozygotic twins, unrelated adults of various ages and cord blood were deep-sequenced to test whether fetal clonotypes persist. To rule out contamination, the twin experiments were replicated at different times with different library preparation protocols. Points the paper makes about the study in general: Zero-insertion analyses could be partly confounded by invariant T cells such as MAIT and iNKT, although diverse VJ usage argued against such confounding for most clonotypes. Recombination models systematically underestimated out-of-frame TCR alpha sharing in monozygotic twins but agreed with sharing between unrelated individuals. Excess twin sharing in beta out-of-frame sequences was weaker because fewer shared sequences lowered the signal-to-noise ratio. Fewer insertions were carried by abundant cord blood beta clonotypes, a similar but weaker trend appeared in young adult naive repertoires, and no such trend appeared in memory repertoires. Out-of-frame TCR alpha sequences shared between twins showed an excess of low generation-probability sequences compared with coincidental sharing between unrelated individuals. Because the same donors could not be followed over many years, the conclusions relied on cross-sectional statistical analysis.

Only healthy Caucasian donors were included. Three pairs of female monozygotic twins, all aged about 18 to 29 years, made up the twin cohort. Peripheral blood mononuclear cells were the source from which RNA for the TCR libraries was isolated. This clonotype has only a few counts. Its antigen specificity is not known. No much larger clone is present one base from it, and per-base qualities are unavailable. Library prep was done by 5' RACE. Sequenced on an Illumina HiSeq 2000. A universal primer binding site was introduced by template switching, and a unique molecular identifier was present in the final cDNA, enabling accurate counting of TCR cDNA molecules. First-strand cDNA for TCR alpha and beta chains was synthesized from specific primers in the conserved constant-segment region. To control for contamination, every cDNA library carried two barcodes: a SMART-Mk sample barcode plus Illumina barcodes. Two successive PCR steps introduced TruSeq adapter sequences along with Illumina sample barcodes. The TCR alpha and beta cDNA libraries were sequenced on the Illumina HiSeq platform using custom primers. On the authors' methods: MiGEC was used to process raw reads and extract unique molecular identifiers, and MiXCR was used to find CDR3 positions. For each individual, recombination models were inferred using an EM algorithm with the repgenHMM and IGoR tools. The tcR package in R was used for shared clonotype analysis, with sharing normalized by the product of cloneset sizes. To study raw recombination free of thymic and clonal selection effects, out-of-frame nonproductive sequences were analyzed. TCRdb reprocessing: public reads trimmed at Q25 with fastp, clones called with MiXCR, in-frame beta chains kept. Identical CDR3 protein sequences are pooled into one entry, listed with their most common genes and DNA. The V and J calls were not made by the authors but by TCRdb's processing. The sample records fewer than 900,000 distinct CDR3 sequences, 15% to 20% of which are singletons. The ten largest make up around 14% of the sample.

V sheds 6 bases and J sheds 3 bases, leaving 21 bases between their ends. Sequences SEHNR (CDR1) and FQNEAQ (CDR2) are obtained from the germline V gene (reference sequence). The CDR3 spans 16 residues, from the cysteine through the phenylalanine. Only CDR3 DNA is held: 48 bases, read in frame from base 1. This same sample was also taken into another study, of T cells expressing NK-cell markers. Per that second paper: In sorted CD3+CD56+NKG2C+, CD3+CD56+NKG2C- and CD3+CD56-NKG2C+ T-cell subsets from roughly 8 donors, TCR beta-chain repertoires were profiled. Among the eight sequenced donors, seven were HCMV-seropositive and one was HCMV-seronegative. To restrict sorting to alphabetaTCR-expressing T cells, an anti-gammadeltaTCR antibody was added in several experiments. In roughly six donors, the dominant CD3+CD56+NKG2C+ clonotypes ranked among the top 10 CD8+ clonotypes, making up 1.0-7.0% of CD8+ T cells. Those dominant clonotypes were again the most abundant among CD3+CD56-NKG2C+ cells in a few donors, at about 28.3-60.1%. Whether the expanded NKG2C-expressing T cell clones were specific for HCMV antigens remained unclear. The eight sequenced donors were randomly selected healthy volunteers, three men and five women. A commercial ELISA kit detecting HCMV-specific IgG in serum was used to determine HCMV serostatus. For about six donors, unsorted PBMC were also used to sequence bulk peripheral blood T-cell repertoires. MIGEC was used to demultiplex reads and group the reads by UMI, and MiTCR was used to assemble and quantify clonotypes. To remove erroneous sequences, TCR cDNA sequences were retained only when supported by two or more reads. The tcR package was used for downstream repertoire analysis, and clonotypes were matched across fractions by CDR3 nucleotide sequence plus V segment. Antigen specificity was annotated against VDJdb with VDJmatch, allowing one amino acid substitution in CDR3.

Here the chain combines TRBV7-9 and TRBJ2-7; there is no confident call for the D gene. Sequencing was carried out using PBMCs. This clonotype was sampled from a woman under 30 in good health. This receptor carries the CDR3 CASRPSFIGKDYEQYF. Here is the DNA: TGTGCCAGCAGGCCGAGTTTCATTGGTAAGGACTACGAGCAGTACTTC.